This T cell receptor (beta chain) was recovered during a study of T cell responses to AZD1222 COVID-19 vaccine. In the study overall: Some second doses came at about 4 weeks and others at about 12 weeks; these were pooled. Findings and limits, study-wide: Only 5 or 6 people who got AZD1222 tested seropositive at baseline. When two AZD1222 doses had been given, Spike-specific TCR breadth and depth rose. Clonal diversity may have been underestimated, and the donors were mostly white British, with more females than males.

In its sample, this clone was seen a few times. What it recognizes is unknown. The protocol was immunoSEQ multiplex PCR, while the TCRdb copy is restricted to in-frame clones and leaves out a portion. The sample holds roughly 81,000 clones, around nine tenths seen once. This TCR derives from an adult in good health. The source was peripheral blood, collected on day 0 of AZD1222 vaccination.

The CDR3 here is CASSLTSGRRTGELFF. DNA of the CDR3: TGTGCCAGCAGCTTAACTAGCGGGAGGAGGACCGGGGAGCTGTTTTTT. The rearrangement links TRBV7-6 to TRBJ2-2; TRBD2 aligns across 12 bases. The germline V gene encodes CDR1 SGHVS and CDR2 FNYEAQ. The CDR3 runs to 16 residues. The junction had 3 bases not matched to a gene; V was cut back by 2 bases and J by 5 bases.